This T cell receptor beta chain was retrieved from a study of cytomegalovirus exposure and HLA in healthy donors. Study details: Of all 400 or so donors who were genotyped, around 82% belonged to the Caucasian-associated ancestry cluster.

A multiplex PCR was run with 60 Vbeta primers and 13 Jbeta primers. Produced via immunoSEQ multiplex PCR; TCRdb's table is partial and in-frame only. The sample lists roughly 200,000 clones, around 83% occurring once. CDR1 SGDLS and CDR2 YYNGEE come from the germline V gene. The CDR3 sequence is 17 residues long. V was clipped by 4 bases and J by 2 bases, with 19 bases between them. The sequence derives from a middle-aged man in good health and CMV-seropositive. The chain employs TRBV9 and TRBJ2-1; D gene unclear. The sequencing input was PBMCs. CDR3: CASSPMGEPLPYNEQFF. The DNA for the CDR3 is TGTGCCAGCAGCCCCATGGGCGAGCCTTTGCCCTACAATGAGCAGTTCTTC.